The entry that follows covers one T cell receptor beta chain sequence. Germline V lookup: CDR1 LNHDA, CDR2 SQIVND (reference sequence). There are 14 residues in the CDR3. J was trimmed by 0 bases and V by 4 bases; bases with no gene match: 2. The table came from immunoSEQ multiplex PCR; TCRdb's copy has only in-frame clones and leaves some out. Of 40,000 to 60,000 clones in the sample, 87% were seen once. The record originates from a study of control samples from healthy donors and cancer patients. The chain is built from TRBV19 and TRBJ2-7; 8 positions match TRBD1. The sequenced sample consisted of PBMCs. The sequence derives from a man aged 55 to 70 with head and neck cancer. CDR3 loop: CASSRQGSSYEQYF. Here the CDR3 DNA reads TGTGCCAGTAGTAGACAGGGGAGCTCCTACGAGCAGTACTTC.